This entry features one T cell receptor (beta chain) sequence. Its cognate antigen is unknown. This specimen belongs to a study of cytomegalovirus exposure and HLA in healthy donors. General study points: Reports state that TCR beta sequences accurately predicted most subjects' HLA-A and HLA-B alleles. Most observed TCR sequences were rare, whereas some public TCRs were detected in many donors.

Use of 60 Vbeta and 13 Jbeta primers characterized the PCR. Repertoires were generated with immunoSEQ multiplex PCR, while TCRdb's copy carries only in-frame clones and drops some. The sample yields some 170,000 clones, more than 80% seen once. The clonotype was recovered from a woman aged 18-29 years in good health and CMV-seropositive. The sequenced sample was PBMCs.

Here the CDR3 reads CATSRGTGTSYEQYF. In DNA form, the CDR3 reads TGTGCCACCAGCAGGGGGACAGGGACCTCCTACGAGCAGTACTTC. The chain employs TRBV15 and TRBJ2-7; 9 bases agree with TRBD1. From germline, CDR1 is LNHNV and CDR2 YYDKDF (reference sequence). The V gene end was trimmed by 3 bases and the J gene end by 0 bases; junction bases not matched to a gene: 3. The CDR3 totals 15 residues.